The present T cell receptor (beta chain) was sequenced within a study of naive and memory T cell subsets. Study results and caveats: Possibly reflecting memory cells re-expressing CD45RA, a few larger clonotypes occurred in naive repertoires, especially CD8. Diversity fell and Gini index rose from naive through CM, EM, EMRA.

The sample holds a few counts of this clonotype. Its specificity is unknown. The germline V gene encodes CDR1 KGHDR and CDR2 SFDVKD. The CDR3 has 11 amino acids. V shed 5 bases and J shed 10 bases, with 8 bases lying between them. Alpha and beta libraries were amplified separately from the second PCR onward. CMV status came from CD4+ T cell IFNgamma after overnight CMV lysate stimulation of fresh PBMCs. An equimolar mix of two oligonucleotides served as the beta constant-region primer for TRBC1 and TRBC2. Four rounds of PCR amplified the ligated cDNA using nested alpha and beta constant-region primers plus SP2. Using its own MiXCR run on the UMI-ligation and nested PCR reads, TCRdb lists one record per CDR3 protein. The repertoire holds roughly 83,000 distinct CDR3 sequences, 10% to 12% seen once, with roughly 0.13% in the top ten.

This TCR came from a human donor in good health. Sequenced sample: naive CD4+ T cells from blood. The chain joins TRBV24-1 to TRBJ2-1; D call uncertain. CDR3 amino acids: CATSGNREQFF. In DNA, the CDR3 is TGTGCCACCAGTGGAAACCGGGAGCAGTTCTTC.